Detailed here is one T cell receptor (beta chain). The record originates from a study of blood T cell repertoires in COVID-19. On the study more broadly: The study drew acute and convalescent COVID-19 samples from the United States, Italy and Spain. Sources were T cells, B-cell-depleted T cells, or PBMCs; the material itself was cDNA or gDNA.

In the study's own analysis: For nucleated cells, counts were estimated from reference gene primer amplification. The table came from immunoSEQ multiplex PCR; TCRdb's copy has only in-frame clones and leaves some out. D and trimming come from the DNA, and the V and J calls and clone size come from that table. The sample consists of over 60,000 clones, over 85% of them appearing once. The V gene end was trimmed by 5 bases and the J gene end by 3 bases; junction bases not matched to a gene: 5. The germline gives CDR1 LNHDA, CDR2 SQIVND (reference sequence). The CDR3 contains 15 residues. The rearrangement uses TRBV19 and TRBJ2-1; TRBD1 aligns across 9 bases. The specimen was peripheral blood. The clonotype comes from a human donor in a cohort sampled during active COVID-19. The CDR3 DNA reads TGTGCCAGTAGTCCTGGGACAGGGATCTACAATGAGCAGTTCTTC. It encodes CASSPGTGIYNEQFF. Variable domain in full (rest from reference TRBV19 and TRBJ2-1): DGGITQSPKYLFRKEGQNVTLSCEQNLNHDAMYWYRQDPGQGLRLIYYSQIVNDFQKGDIAEGYSVSREKKESFPLTVTSAQKNPTAFYLCASSPGTGIYNEQFFGPGTRLTVL.